This record covers a single T cell receptor beta chain. The antigen remains undetermined. The junction shows a germline mismatch at one end, possibly a read error. The germline V gene encodes CDR1 MNHEY and CDR2 SMNVEV (reference sequence). There are 14 residues in the CDR3. Following RNA extraction, reverse transcription yielded cDNA that acted as the sequencing template. The method was immunoSEQ multiplex PCR; TCRdb's version includes in-frame clones alone and lacks a portion of them. This sample has 170,000 or so clones, with about 63% found just once. The data were taken from a study of CD8+ T cells in alopecia areata. Study-wide points: Greater clonality was observed in lesional scalp samples, especially alopecia totalis/universalis, versus normal scalp.

Sequencing used CD4+ T cells sorted from blood, obtained at week 0. The chain is built from TRBV27 and TRBJ2-7; TRBD2 aligns across 7 bases. This clonotype was sampled from a human donor with alopecia areata. This CDR3 reads CASSSLREAYEQCF. The DNA for the CDR3 is TGTGCCAGCAGTTCTCTCCGGGAGGCCTACGAGCAGTGCTTC.